These 5 T cell receptor beta chains were all obtained from the same sample, sequenced in a study of T cell responses to AZD1222 COVID-19 vaccine. Generated by immunoSEQ multiplex PCR, the TCRdb table keeps only in-frame clones and is missing some. This repertoire shows about 140,000 clones, approximately 89% found once; its top ten account for roughly 4.7%. The sample consisted of peripheral blood, taken on day 0 of AZD1222 vaccination. These receptors all stem from an adult in good health.

This chain links TRBV5-1 with TRBJ2-7, with 9 bases fitting TRBD2. V shed 5 bases and J 0 bases; nucleotides not matched to a gene: 15. The CDR3 is made up of 18 amino acids. Germline values: CDR1 SGHRS, CDR2 YFSETQ. CDR3 amino acids: CASRDLPRVTSGSYEQYF. The CDR3 DNA reads TGCGCCAGCAGAGACCTCCCTCGAGTGACTAGCGGCTCCTACGAGCAGTACTTC.

The rearrangement joins TRBV5-6 to TRBJ2-5; D is unresolved. Germline V gene lookup returns CDR1 SGHDT and CDR2 YYEEEE. The germline V and J ends were trimmed by 3 bases and 5 bases, with 11 bases remaining between them. This CDR3 has 13 residues. The CDR3, as DNA: TGTGCCAGCAGCTGGGGTCTTATGGAGACCCAGTACTTC. Translation gives CASSWGLMETQYF.

CDR3 coding DNA: TGTGCCAGCAAAGAGGGGAATCAGCCCCAGCATTTT. Translated: CASKEGNQPQHF. The genes are TRBV27 and TRBJ1-5, with D possibly matching TRBD1 (5 bases). Germline loops: CDR1 MNHEY, CDR2 SMNVEV (reference sequence). Trimming removed 7 bases at V and 4 bases at J, with 8 bases between. The CDR3 extends over 12 amino acids.

The V and J genes are TRBV30 and TRBJ1-6; D is uncertain. This CDR3 region has 12 residues. The germline V gene has CDR1 GTSNPN and CDR2 SVGIG (reference sequence). The ends were cut back, 3 bases at V and 9 bases at J, with 9 bases in the middle. The CDR3 region is CAWRSGVSPLHF. In nucleotides, the CDR3 is TGTGCCTGGAGATCGGGTGTTTCACCCCTCCACTTT.

The rearrangement uses TRBV11-2 and TRBJ1-5; tentative D call: TRBD1 (5 bases). In germline, CDR1 is SGHAT, CDR2 FQNNGV. V lost 5 bases and J lost 4, with 15 bases in between. The CDR3 is 15 amino acids. CDR3 DNA sequence: TGTGCCAGCAGCCCCTCGGGACTATTAAATCAGCCCCAGCATTTT. This gives the protein CASSPSGLLNQPQHF.